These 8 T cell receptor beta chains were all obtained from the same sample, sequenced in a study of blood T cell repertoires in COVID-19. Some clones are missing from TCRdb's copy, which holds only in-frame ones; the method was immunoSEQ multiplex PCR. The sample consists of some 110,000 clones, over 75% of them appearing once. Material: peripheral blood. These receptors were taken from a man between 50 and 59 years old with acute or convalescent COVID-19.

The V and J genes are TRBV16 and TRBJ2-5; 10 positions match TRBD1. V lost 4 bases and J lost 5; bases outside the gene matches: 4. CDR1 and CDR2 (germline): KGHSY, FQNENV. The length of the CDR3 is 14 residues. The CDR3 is CASSRTGGRETQYF. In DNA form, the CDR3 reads TGTGCCAGCAGCCGGACAGGGGGACGGGAGACCCAGTACTTC.

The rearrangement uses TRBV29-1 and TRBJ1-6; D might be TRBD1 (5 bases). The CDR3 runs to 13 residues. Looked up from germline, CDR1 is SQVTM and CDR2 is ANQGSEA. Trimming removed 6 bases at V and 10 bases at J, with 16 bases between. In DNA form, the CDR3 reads TGCAGCGTGCTGTACGCGGAGGGGTCACCCCTCCACTTT. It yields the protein CSVLYAEGSPLHF.

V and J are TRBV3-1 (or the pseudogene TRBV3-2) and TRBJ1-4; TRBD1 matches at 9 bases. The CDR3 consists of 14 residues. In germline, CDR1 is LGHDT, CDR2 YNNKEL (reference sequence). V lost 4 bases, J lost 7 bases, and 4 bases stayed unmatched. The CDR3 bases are TGTGCCAGCAGCCCCCGGGACAGGGTTGAAAAACTGTTTTTT. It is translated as CASSPRDRVEKLFF.

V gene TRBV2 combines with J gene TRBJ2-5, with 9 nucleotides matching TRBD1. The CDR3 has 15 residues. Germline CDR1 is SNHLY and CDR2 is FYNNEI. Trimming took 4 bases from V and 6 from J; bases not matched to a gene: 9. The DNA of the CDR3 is TGTGCCAGCAGTGGCGACCGGGACAGGGTACAGACCCAGTACTTC. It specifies CASSGDRDRVQTQYF.

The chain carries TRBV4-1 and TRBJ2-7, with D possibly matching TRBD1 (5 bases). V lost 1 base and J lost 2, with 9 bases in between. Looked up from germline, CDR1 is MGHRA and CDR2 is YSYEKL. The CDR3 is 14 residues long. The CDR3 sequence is CASSQVGQAYEQYF. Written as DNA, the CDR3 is TGCGCCAGCAGCCAAGTAGGACAAGCCTACGAGCAGTACTTC.

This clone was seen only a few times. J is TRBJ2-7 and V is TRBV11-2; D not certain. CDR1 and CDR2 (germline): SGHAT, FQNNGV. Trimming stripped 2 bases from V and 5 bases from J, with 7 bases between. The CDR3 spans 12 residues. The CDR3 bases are TGTGCCAGCAGCTTAAGCGTCCACGAGCAGTACTTC. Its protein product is CASSLSVHEQYF. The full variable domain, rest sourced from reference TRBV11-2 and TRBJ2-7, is EAGVAQSPRYKIIEKRQSVAFWCNPISGHATLYWYQQILGQGPKLLIQFQNNGVVDDSQLPKDRFSAERLKGVDSTLKIQPAKLEDSAVYLCASSLSVHEQYFGPGTRLTVT.

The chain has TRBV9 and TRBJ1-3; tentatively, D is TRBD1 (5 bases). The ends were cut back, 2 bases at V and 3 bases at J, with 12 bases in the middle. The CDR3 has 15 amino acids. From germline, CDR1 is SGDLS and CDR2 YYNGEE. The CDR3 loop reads CASSVGQDNGNTIYF. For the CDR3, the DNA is TGTGCCAGCAGCGTTGGGCAGGACAATGGAAACACCATATATTTT.

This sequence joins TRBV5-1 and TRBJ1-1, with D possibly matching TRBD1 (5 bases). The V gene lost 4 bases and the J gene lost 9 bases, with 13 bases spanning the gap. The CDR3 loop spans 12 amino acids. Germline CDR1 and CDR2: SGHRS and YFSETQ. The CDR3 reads CASSQDTSQAFF. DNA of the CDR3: TGCGCCAGCAGCCAGGACACTTCCCAAGCTTTCTTT.